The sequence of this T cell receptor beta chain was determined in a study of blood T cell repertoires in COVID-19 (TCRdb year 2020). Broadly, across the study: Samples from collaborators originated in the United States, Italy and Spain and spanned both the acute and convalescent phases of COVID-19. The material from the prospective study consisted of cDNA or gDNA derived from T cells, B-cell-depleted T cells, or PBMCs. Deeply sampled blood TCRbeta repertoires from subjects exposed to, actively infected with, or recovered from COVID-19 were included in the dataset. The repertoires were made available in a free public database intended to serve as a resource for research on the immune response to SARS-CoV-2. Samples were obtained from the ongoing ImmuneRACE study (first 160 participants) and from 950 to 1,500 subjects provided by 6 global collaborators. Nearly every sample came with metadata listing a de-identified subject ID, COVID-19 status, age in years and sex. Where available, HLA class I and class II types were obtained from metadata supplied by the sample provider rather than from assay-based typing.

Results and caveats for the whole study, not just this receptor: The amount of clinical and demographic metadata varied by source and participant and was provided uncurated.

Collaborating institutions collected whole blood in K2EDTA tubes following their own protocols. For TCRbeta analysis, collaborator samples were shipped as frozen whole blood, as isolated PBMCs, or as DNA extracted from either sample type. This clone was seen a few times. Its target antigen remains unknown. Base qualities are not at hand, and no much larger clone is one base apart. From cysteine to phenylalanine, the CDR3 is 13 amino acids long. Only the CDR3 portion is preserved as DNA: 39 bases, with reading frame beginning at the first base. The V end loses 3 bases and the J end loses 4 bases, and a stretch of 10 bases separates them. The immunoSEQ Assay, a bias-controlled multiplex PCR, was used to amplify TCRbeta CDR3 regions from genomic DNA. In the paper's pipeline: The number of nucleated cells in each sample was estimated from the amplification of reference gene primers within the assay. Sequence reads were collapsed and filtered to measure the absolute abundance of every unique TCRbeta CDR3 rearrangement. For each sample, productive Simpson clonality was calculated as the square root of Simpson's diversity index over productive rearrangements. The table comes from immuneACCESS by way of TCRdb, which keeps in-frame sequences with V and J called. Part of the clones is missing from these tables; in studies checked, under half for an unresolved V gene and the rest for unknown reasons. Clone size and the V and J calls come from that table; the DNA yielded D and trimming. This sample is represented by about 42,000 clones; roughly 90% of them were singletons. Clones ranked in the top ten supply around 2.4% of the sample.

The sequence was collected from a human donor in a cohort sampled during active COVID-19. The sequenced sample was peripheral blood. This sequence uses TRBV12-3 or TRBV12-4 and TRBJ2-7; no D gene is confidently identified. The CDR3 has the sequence CASSFSPLYEQYF. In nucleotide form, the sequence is TGTGCCAGCAGTTTTTCCCCCTTGTACGAGCAGTACTTC.